The rows below give T cell receptor beta chains drawn from one sample of a study of a mutant IDH1 vaccine in newly diagnosed glioma. Profiled with immunoSEQ multiplex PCR; TCRdb holds only in-frame clones, not every one. This table has 35,000 or so clones, approximately 83% appearing once. These TCRs' antigens remain unknown. The specimen was PBMCs, collected from a glioma patient whose treatment included an IDH1 peptide vaccine. These receptors originate from a man aged 30-40 years with glioma. The CDR3 runs from the conserved cysteine through the conserved F or W. The order of the fields is V gene, J gene, D gene, clone size, CDR3 protein, CDR3 DNA. The D gene is left open where the match is weak. Size values are once, few and many counts, or a class for expanded clones, and some rows have none.

TRBV2	TRBJ1-5	-	-	CASSGQPHSNQPQHF	TGTGCCAGCAGTGGACAGCCTCATAGCAATCAGCCCCAGCATTTT
TRBV18	TRBJ1-5	-	-	CASSPGSNQPQHF	TGTGCCAGCTCACCAGGGAGTAATCAGCCCCAGCATTTT
TRBV5-8	TRBJ2-5	TRBD2	-	CASSSGTRETQYF	TGTGCCAGCAGTTCCGGGACTAGGGAGACCCAGTACTTC
TRBV19	TRBJ1-2	-	-	CASSIRESRSYGYTF	TGTGCCAGTAGTATAAGAGAGTCACGCTCCTATGGCTACACCTTC
TRBV5-1	TRBJ2-7	-	-	CASSWLPSDGPKGYEQYF	TGCGCCAGCAGCTGGTTGCCCTCGGACGGCCCAAAGGGTTACGAGCAGTACTTC
TRBV7-2	TRBJ2-7	-	once	CASSSLGLYEQYF	TGTGCCAGCAGCTCCCTCGGCCTCTACGAGCAGTACTTC
TRBV19	TRBJ1-1	-	-	CASSIMGLNTEAFF	TGTGCCAGTAGTATAATGGGCCTGAACACTGAAGCTTTCTTT
TRBV30	TRBJ2-1	-	-	CAWGPLYNEQFF	TGTGCCTGGGGACCGTTATACAATGAGCAGTTCTTC
TRBV27	TRBJ2-2	-	once	CASSPRRTGELFF	TGTGCCAGCAGTCCCAGAAGAACCGGGGAGCTGTTTTTT
TRBV5-4	TRBJ2-7	-	-	CASSARDGSYEQYF	TGTGCCAGCAGCGCCCGGGACGGCTCCTACGAGCAGTACTTC
TRBV7-2	TRBJ1-1	TRBD1	few	CASSLEGQTNAEAFF	TGTGCCAGCAGCTTAGAGGGACAGACGAACGCTGAAGCTTTCTTT
TRBV25-1	TRBJ2-3	-	-	CASSGSSEIGDTQYF	TGTGCCAGCAGTGGGAGCAGCGAAATAGGAGATACGCAGTATTTT
TRBV5-1	TRBJ2-2	TRBD1	-	CASSFRDSDTGELFF	TGCGCCAGCAGCTTCCGGGACAGTGACACCGGGGAGCTGTTTTTT
TRBV18	TRBJ2-5	-	-	CASSPQEGALFQETQYF	TGTGCCAGCTCACCACAGGAGGGGGCCCTGTTCCAAGAGACCCAGTACTTC
TRBV4-3	TRBJ2-5	TRBD2	-	CASSQVLAGGPKGSVDQETQYF	TGCGCCAGCAGCCAAGTTCTAGCGGGGGGGCCTAAGGGCTCTGTTGATCAAGAGACCCAGTACTTC
TRBV27	TRBJ2-7	TRBD2	-	CASSLLTALRGRADEQYF	TGTGCCAGCAGTTTACTCACCGCTCTGCGCGGGAGGGCCGACGAGCAGTACTTC
TRBV19	TRBJ1-5	-	once	CASSSQINQPQHF	TGTGCCAGTAGTTCGCAGATTAATCAGCCCCAGCATTTT
TRBV5-4	TRBJ2-7	-	few	CASSSLRGEQYF	TGTGCCAGCAGCTCCCTCAGGGGCGAGCAGTACTTC
TRBV6-6	TRBJ1-1	-	once	CASSYGQGGRAEAFF	TGTGCCAGCAGTTACGGGCAAGGGGGGAGGGCTGAAGCTTTCTTT
TRBV21-1	TRBJ2-2	-	-	CASSLGAEFAGELFF	TGTGCCAGCAGCCTGGGGGCGGAATTTGCCGGGGAGCTGTTTTTT
TRBV10-2	TRBJ1-5	-	-	CASRLDSSYQPQHF	TGCGCCAGCAGACTGGACAGCTCCTATCAGCCCCAGCATTTT
TRBV5-1	TRBJ2-2	TRBD2	-	CASSWTSGNTGELFF	TGCGCCAGCAGCTGGACTAGCGGGAACACCGGGGAGCTGTTTTTT
TRBV10-3	TRBJ1-1	TRBD1	-	CAISAGDRGGNTEAFF	TGTGCCATCAGTGCTGGGGACAGGGGGGGAAACACTGAAGCTTTCTTT
TRBV6-5	TRBJ2-1	TRBD2	-	CASSYRTSGSSGQFF	TGTGCCAGCAGTTACCGGACTAGCGGGTCCTCAGGGCAGTTCTTC
TRBV11-3	TRBJ2-1	TRBD2	-	CASSLGLAGVYNEQFF	TGTGCCAGCAGCTTAGGGCTAGCGGGCGTTTACAATGAGCAGTTCTTC
TRBV2	TRBJ1-1	TRBD1	-	CASRWDRDLGNTEAFF	TGTGCCAGCAGATGGGACAGGGACCTGGGGAACACTGAAGCTTTCTTT
TRBV4-2	TRBJ2-1	-	-	CASSQAQGNEQFF	TGTGCCAGCAGCCAAGCACAGGGAAATGAGCAGTTCTTC
TRBV27	TRBJ1-6	-	medium-sized	CASSSLLGRNSPLHF	TGTGCCAGCAGTTCCCTCCTTGGGAGGAATTCACCCCTCCACTTT
TRBV19	TRBJ2-2	-	-	CASSIDREQLNTGELFF	TGTGCCAGTAGTATAGATCGGGAACAGCTGAACACCGGGGAGCTGTTTTTT
TRBV19	TRBJ1-5	-	-	CASSPGQYNQPQHF	TGTGCCAGTAGTCCCGGACAATACAATCAGCCCCAGCATTTT
TRBV7-9	TRBJ2-6	-	-	CASSLSSAGANVLTF	TGTGCCAGCAGCTTATCCTCTGCTGGGGCCAACGTCCTGACTTTC
TRBV5-4	TRBJ2-2	-	-	CASSLDGNTGELFF	TGTGCCAGCAGCTTGGACGGGAACACCGGGGAGCTGTTTTTT
TRBV9	TRBJ2-5	-	-	CASSALGETQYF	TGTGCCAGCAGCGCCCTTGGAGAGACCCAGTACTTC
TRBV19	TRBJ1-1	-	-	CASIEGGARTEAFF	TGTGCCAGTATCGAGGGGGGGGCCCGGACTGAAGCTTTCTTT
TRBV5-4	TRBJ2-2	TRBD1	-	CASRPGGTGELFF	TGTGCCAGCAGACCAGGGGGTACCGGGGAGCTGTTTTTT
TRBV5-1	TRBJ2-3	-	-	CASSFRVSTDTQYF	TGCGCCAGCAGCTTTCGGGTTAGCACAGATACGCAGTATTTT
TRBV13	TRBJ2-1	-	-	CASTQENEQFF	TGTGCCAGCACCCAGGAGAATGAGCAGTTCTTC
TRBV28	TRBJ2-7	-	-	CASSKYEQYF	TGTGCCAGCAGTAAATACGAGCAGTACTTC
TRBV9	TRBJ1-1	-	once	CASSVTGQTEAFF	TGTGCCAGCAGCGTTACAGGTCAGACTGAAGCTTTCTTT
TRBV28	TRBJ2-1	-	once	CASTAGGLEQFF	TGTGCCAGCACCGCTGGAGGGCTCGAGCAGTTCTTC
TRBV19	TRBJ1-5	-	-	CASSWADLANQPQHF	TGTGCCAGTAGTTGGGCAGACTTGGCCAATCAGCCCCAGCATTTT
TRBV28	TRBJ1-4	TRBD1	-	CASSLYQGEGEKLFF	TGTGCCAGCAGTTTATATCAGGGGGAGGGTGAAAAACTGTTTTTT
TRBV2	TRBJ2-7	-	-	CASSDTGQAYEQYF	TGTGCCAGCAGTGATACAGGCCAGGCCTACGAGCAGTACTTC
TRBV7-2	TRBJ1-6	-	-	CASSYRGPNNSPLHF	TGTGCCAGCAGCTACAGAGGCCCCAATAATTCACCCCTCCACTTT
TRBV6-6	TRBJ2-7	-	-	CASSLGTGGYEQYF	TGTGCCAGCAGTTTAGGAACCGGCGGCTACGAGCAGTACTTC
TRBV5-4	TRBJ2-3	TRBD2	-	CASSLREGTDTQYF	TGTGCCAGCAGCTTGCGGGAGGGAACAGATACGCAGTATTTT